The 21 T cell receptor beta chains reported below all come from one sample, sequenced in a study of blood T cell repertoires in COVID-19. The data were produced by immunoSEQ multiplex PCR, yet TCRdb's version contains in-frame clones alone and is incomplete. The top ten hold 4.1% of the sample, which has 90,000 to 110,000 clones, 65% to 90% seen once. The sequenced sample consisted of peripheral blood. These receptors all come from a man in his forties or fifties with acute or convalescent COVID-19.

This clone came up once. The rearrangement uses TRBV24-1 and TRBJ2-1, with 7 bases fitting TRBD2. The J segment lost 5 bases and the V segment lost 5 bases, leaving 5 bases of the junction unmatched. Looked up from germline, CDR1 is KGHDR and CDR2 is SFDVKD. The CDR3 runs to 14 residues. CDR3 region: CATSAQGGDNEQFF. The CDR3 coding sequence is TGTGCCACCAGTGCCCAGGGAGGGGACAATGAGCAGTTCTTC.

This clone was picked up a small number of times. The chain uses TRBV9 and TRBJ2-3; TRBD1 might be the D (5 bases). Trimming took 2 bases from V and 4 from J, leaving 14 bases between them. The CDR3 is made up of 15 amino acids. Germline CDR1 reads SGDLS; CDR2 reads YYNGEE. CDR3 region: CASSVRPGIADTQYF. For the CDR3, the DNA is TGTGCCAGCAGCGTTCGGCCAGGGATTGCAGATACGCAGTATTTT.

V usage is TRBV6-5 and J usage is TRBJ1-2; D is perhaps TRBD1 (5 bases). Trimming shortened V by 9 bases and J by 1 base, and 9 bases separated the two germline ends. The germline V gene has CDR1 MNHEY and CDR2 SVGAGI. This CDR3 is 12 amino acids long. The CDR3 sequence is CASVQDNYGYTF. The CDR3 bases are TGTGCCAGTGTACAGGATAACTATGGCTACACCTTC.

V gene TRBV9 combines with J gene TRBJ2-1, with D possibly being TRBD2 (7 bases). Looked up from germline, CDR1 is SGDLS and CDR2 is YYNGEE. V lost 0 bases and J lost 8, with 18 bases in between. The CDR3 is made up of 16 amino acids. Here the CDR3 DNA reads TGTGCCAGCAGCGTAGATGGAGGGGGGGCCAGCGATGAGCAGTTCTTC. Its translation: CASSVDGGGASDEQFF. Filled out from reference TRBV9 and TRBJ2-1, the complete variable domain reads DSGVTQTPKHLITATGQRVTLRCSPRSGDLSVYWYQQSLDQGLQFLIQYYNGEERAKGNILERFSAQQFPDLHSELNLSSLELGDSALYFCASSVDGGGASDEQFFGPGTRLTVL.

The rearrangement links TRBV9 to TRBJ2-4; 9 positions agree with TRBD1. Trimming at V came to 0 bases and at J to 8 bases, leaving 0 bases not matched to a gene. Germline V CDR1 and CDR2: SGDLS, YYNGEE. The CDR3 has 13 amino acids. CDR3 in DNA: TGTGCCAGCAGCGTAGGGGACAGGGACATTCAGTACTTC. It encodes CASSVGDRDIQYF.

The gene calls are TRBV2 and TRBJ2-7; TRBD1 aligns across 7 bases. From germline, CDR1 is SNHLY and CDR2 FYNNEI. The CDR3 has 13 amino acids. V gave up 5 bases and J gave up 1 base; unmatched junction bases: 2. This CDR3 is CASSRGQSYEQYF. The CDR3 coding sequence is TGTGCCAGCAGTAGGGGACAGTCCTACGAGCAGTACTTC.

V usage is TRBV15 and J usage is TRBJ2-1; perhaps TRBD2 as D (5 bases). Germline V gene lookup returns CDR1 LNHNV and CDR2 YYDKDF (reference sequence). Trimming cost V 0 bases and J 0 bases, with 9 bases left between them. The CDR3 extends over 16 amino acids. CDR3 sequence: CATSRDPSGSYNEQFF. CDR3 bases: TGTGCCACCAGCAGAGATCCGAGCGGCTCCTACAATGAGCAGTTCTTC.

The J gene is TRBJ1-2, the V gene TRBV5-1; D may be TRBD1 (5 bases). The CDR3 has 15 residues. V lost 4 bases and J lost 8, with 21 bases in between. In germline, CDR1 is SGHRS, CDR2 YFSETQ. CDR3 nucleotide sequence: TGCGCCAGCAGCCCGGGGGTCGGAATAGCCCGGGGCTACACCTTC. It yields the protein CASSPGVGIARGYTF.

The chain employs TRBV30 and TRBJ1-4; D is unclear. Germline-derived CDR1 and CDR2 are GTSNPN and SVGIG (reference sequence). The CDR3 extends over 14 amino acids. Trimming removed 2 bases from V and 0 bases from J, with 7 bases in between. CDR3 region: CAWSPGATNEKLFF. The DNA for the CDR3 is TGTGCCTGGAGTCCAGGCGCAACTAATGAAAAACTGTTTTTT. Using reference TRBV30 and TRBJ1-4 for the parts outside the CDR3, the full variable domain is SQTIHQWPATLVQPVGSPLSLECTVEGTSNPNLYWYRQAAGRGLQLLFYSVGIGQISSEVPQNLSASRPQDRQFILSSKKLLLSDSGFYLCAWSPGATNEKLFFGSGTQLSVL.

This chain connects TRBV3-1 (or the pseudogene TRBV3-2) to TRBJ2-5, with D maybe TRBD2 (6 bases). Germline CDR1 and CDR2: LGHDT and YNNKEL (reference sequence). CDR3 length: 16 amino acids. The ends were cut back, 1 base at V and 1 base at J, with 13 bases in the middle. The CDR3 sequence is CASSQGSRGFQETQYF. CDR3 nucleotide sequence: TGTGCCAGCAGCCAAGGGTCGCGGGGTTTCCAAGAGACCCAGTACTTC.

The chain uses TRBV7-9 and TRBJ2-7; 8 bases line up with TRBD1. The CDR3 has 16 amino acids. Germline trimming cut 1 base from V and 5 bases from J; bases unmatched to any gene: 10. Germline CDR1 SEHNR, CDR2 FQNEAQ (reference sequence). The CDR3, as DNA: TGTGCCAGCAGCTTAGGGCGCACAGGGGGTTTAGACGAGCAGTACTTC. Encoded protein: CASSLGRTGGLDEQYF.

The genes are TRBV19 and TRBJ1-5, with TRBD1 identical over 7 bases. The CDR3 totals 16 residues. After removal of 3 bases from V and 5 bases from J, the junction contained 10 bases not matched to a gene. The germline V gene encodes CDR1 LNHDA and CDR2 SQIVND (reference sequence). The CDR3 loop reads CASSIKGAREHQPQHF. DNA for the CDR3: TGTGCCAGTAGTATCAAGGGGGCCAGAGAACATCAGCCCCAGCATTTT.

CDR3 sequence (DNA): TGTGCCAGCAAGAGGGGACAGGGGCAATCTGGGGCCAACGTCCTGACTTTC. It yields the protein CASKRGQGQSGANVLTF. The V gene is TRBV2, the J gene TRBJ2-6, with TRBD1 identical over 10 bases. The CDR3 length is 17 residues. The J segment lost 1 base and the V segment lost 7 bases, leaving 7 bases of the junction unmatched. Germline V gene lookup returns CDR1 SNHLY and CDR2 FYNNEI.

The table lists this clone with a count of one. The chain combines TRBV28 with TRBJ2-3, with 14 bases fitting TRBD2. Germline values: CDR1 MDHEN, CDR2 SYDVKM. The CDR3 consists of 18 residues. V lost 3 bases and J lost 1; bases outside the gene matches: 6. The CDR3 reads CASSFAGLAGDGTDTQYF. CDR3 sequence (DNA): TGTGCCAGCAGTTTCGCGGGACTAGCGGGAGATGGCACAGATACGCAGTATTTT.

The rearrangement uses TRBV13 and TRBJ2-7; D gene ambiguous. From germline, CDR1 is PRHDT and CDR2 FYEKMQ (reference sequence). Trimming left V 1 base short and J 3 bases short, with 7 bases between. This CDR3 has 13 amino acids. The CDR3 reads CASSLDDNYEQYF. In DNA form, the CDR3 reads TGTGCCAGCAGCTTAGATGACAACTACGAGCAGTACTTC.

The chain couples TRBV6-5 to TRBJ2-1; TRBD1 aligns across 9 bases. Germline loops: CDR1 MNHEY, CDR2 SVGAGI. V was pared by 11 bases and J by 6 bases, with 8 bases of the junction left unmatched. The CDR3 length is 13 residues. CDR3 DNA sequence: TGTGCCGGGACCGGGACAGGGCTCAATGAGCAGTTCTTC. Amino acid sequence: CAGTGTGLNEQFF.

The rearrangement uses TRBV12-5 and TRBJ2-1; maybe TRBD1 (6 bases). Per the germline V gene, CDR1 is LGHNT and CDR2 is FRNRAP. Trimming stripped 2 bases from V and 13 bases from J, with 15 bases between. This CDR3 has 13 amino acids. CDR3 in amino acids: CASGLYPGHNQFF. For the CDR3, the DNA is TGTGCTAGTGGTTTGTACCCGGGACATAATCAGTTCTTC.

The chain employs TRBV4-1 and TRBJ2-1, with 11 nucleotides matching TRBD2. Germline V gene sequence: CDR1 MGHRA, CDR2 YSYEKL. The V segment lost 2 bases and the J segment 8 bases; nucleotides outside the gene matches: 5. There are 15 residues in the CDR3. CDR3 loop: CASSQPGLADDEQFF. The CDR3 nucleotides are TGCGCCAGCAGCCAACCGGGACTAGCGGATGATGAGCAGTTCTTC.

The rearrangement links TRBV6-5 to TRBJ1-4; TRBD1 agrees at 8 bases. The CDR3 is made up of 14 amino acids. Trimming removed 4 bases from V and 6 bases from J; junction bases left unmatched: 4. Per germline, CDR1 MNHEY and CDR2 SVGAGI. The CDR3 region has the DNA TGTGCCAGCAGTTCCGCGGACAGGGATGAAAAACTGTTTTTT. Amino acid sequence: CASSSADRDEKLFF.

This clone was seen a single time. The chain employs TRBV27 and TRBJ1-6, with 7 bases fitting TRBD1. The germline CDR1 and CDR2 sequences are MNHEY and SMNVEV (reference sequence). Germline trimming cut 4 bases from V and 6 bases from J; bases unmatched to any gene: 6. This CDR3 has 15 amino acids. The CDR3 loop reads CASSSPGQPNSPLHF. DNA of the CDR3: TGTGCCAGCAGTTCTCCGGGACAGCCTAATTCACCCCTCCACTTT.

J is TRBJ2-3 and V is TRBV11-3, with 8 bases identical to TRBD1. In germline, CDR1 is SGHNT, CDR2 YENEEA. This CDR3 is 15 amino acids long. Unmatched junction bases numbered 5, after V lost 5 bases and J lost 1 base. The CDR3 sequence is CASSRGQGGTDTQYF. In nucleotides, the CDR3 is TGTGCCAGCAGCCGAGGACAGGGAGGCACAGATACGCAGTATTTT.